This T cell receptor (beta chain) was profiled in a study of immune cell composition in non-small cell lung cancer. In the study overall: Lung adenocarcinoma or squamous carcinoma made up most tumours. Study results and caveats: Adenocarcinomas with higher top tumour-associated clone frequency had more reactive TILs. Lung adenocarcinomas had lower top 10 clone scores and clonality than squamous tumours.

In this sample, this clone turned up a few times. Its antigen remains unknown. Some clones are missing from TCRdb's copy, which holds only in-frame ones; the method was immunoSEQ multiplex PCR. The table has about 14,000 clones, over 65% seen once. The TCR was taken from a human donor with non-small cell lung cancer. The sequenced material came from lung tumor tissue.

CDR3 DNA sequence: TGTGCCAGCAGCTTCGGGAGCGGAGATACGCAGTATTTT. This gives the protein CASSFGSGDTQYF. This chain links TRBV7-9 with TRBJ2-3, with D perhaps TRBD2 (6 bases). The V gene lost 3 bases and the J gene lost 5 bases, with 9 bases spanning the gap. CDR1 and CDR2 from the germline V gene are SEHNR and FQNEAQ (reference sequence). The CDR3 length is 13 residues. Looking up the rest from reference TRBV7-9 and TRBJ2-3 gives the full variable domain: DTGVSQNPRHKITKRGQNVTFRCDPISEHNRLYWYRQTLGQGPEFLTYFQNEAQLEKSRLLSDRFSAERPKGSFSTLEIQRTEQGDSAMYLCASSFGSGDTQYFGPGTRLTVL.